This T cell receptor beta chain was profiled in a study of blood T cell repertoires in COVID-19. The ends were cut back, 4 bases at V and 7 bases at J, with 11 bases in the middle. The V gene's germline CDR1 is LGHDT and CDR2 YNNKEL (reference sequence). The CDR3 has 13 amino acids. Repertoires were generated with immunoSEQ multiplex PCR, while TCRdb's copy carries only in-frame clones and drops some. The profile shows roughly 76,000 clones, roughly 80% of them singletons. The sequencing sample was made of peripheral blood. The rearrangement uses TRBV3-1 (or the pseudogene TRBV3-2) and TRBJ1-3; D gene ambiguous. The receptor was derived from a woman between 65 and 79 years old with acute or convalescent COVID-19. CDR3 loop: CASSPGRANTIYF. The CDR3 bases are TGTGCCAGCAGCCCAGGTAGAGCTAACACCATATATTTT.